This is a list of T cell receptor beta chains from one sample in a study of Ad26.COV2.S vaccination and SARS-CoV-2 variants. Method: immunoSEQ multiplex PCR; TCRdb's copy keeps in-frame clones and lacks some. The data hold under 500,000 clones, with approximately 92% observed a single time. The source material was peripheral blood, sampled in a trial of Ad26.COV2.S vaccine versus placebo. The receptor set was obtained from a person aged 18-65 years who received the Ad26.COV2.S COVID-19 vaccine or a placebo. Each CDR3 is given without its conserved first and last residue.

TRBV7-2,TRBJ2-3,ASSYSRVIGTDTQY
TRBV19,TRBJ2-3,ASSTARGPDTQY
TRBV19,TRBJ1-2,ASSEVYSGGYT
TRBV4-1,TRBJ2-1,ASSQGLARGGRYNEQF
TRBV28,TRBJ2-2,ASSVPGQRAGELF
TRBV10-2,TRBJ2-7,ASSELAGLEQY
TRBV20-1,TRBJ1-1,SVLAAGEAF
TRBV27,TRBJ1-1,ASSLSGPLFDTEAF
TRBV27,TRBJ1-2,ASRTLTGVVGYT
TRBV4-1,TRBJ1-2,ASSQDENRDGYT
TRBV29-1,TRBJ2-1,SVVSRVRGSNEQF
TRBV19,TRBJ1-2,ASSILTSNYGYT
TRBV9,TRBJ2-3,ASSVVDTQY
TRBV19,TRBJ1-1,ASRMGPQAF
TRBV27,TRBJ2-1,ASSLGQGLVYNEQF
TRBV4-3,TRBJ2-1,ASSQAPRGNEQF
TRBV27,TRBJ1-6,ASSIIEGSPLH
TRBV19,TRBJ1-3,ASSIGPRFSGNTIY
TRBV11-2,TRBJ2-7,ASSLVSFTDEQY
TRBV27,TRBJ2-3,ARMWDKTQY
TRBV9,TRBJ1-1,ASSRQVQGNTEAF
TRBV19,TRBJ1-2,ASSMPGQGRYGYT
TRBV5-1,TRBJ2-1,ASSPTGGESYNEQF
TRBV9,TRBJ2-1,ASSVAGGWGGDEQF
TRBV5-5,TRBJ1-2,ASKSALDRMGYT
TRBV5-6,TRBJ1-6,ASSPGTGRKNSPLH
TRBV21-1,TRBJ1-2,ASSNSAGYT
TRBV7-2,TRBJ2-2,ASSKGVTGELF
TRBV20-1,TRBJ1-5,SASSSGVGNQPQH
TRBV5-5,TRBJ1-4,ASSLFLGGAPPGKLF
TRBV5-6,TRBJ1-1,ASQQAGGSVQNTEAF
TRBV7-8,TRBJ1-5,ASSFSYPGASNQPQH
TRBV5-4,TRBJ2-1,ASSLYVAGTGKDLEQF
TRBV28,TRBJ2-7,ASSASSGGAYEQY
TRBV7-9,TRBJ1-6,ASSPTSYNSPLH
TRBV5-1,TRBJ2-3,ASSLIAGEDTQY
TRBV11-2,TRBJ1-2,ASSPDGRTYGYT
TRBV10-3,TRBJ1-1,AISPRTEDEAF
TRBV28,TRBJ2-7,ASSRARTGAYEQY
TRBV14,TRBJ2-1,ASSLRRGRGPFVDEQF
TRBV7-2,TRBJ2-5,ASSATGAGETQY
TRBV5-1,TRBJ2-7,ASSEAGGTYEQY
TRBV29-1,TRBJ2-7,SVRDYEQY
TRBV19,TRBJ1-2,ATRPAGFGYT
TRBV9,TRBJ2-2,ASSVGGRITGELF
TRBV7-9,TRBJ2-7,ASSLAAASGGQNNYEQY
TRBV28,TRBJ1-2,ASRKLNGQKGYT
TRBV12-3/TRBV12-4,TRBJ2-1,ASSLTAGGEQF
TRBV7-9,TRBJ1-4,ASSLARTATNEKLF
TRBV6-2/TRBV6-3,TRBJ2-3,ASSNRINTDTQY
TRBV6-6,TRBJ2-7,ASSPLGVRSYEQY
TRBV7-8,TRBJ2-1,ASSFLIAGDNNEQF